The present T cell receptor (beta chain) was sequenced within a study of shared clonotypes between healthy human individuals. Study information: Three plates each covered CD4 naive and memory; CD8 naive two, CD8 memory one. General study results and limits: Generally, estimated richness proved larger in naive subsets than it did in memory subsets. Naive CD4 clonotype sharing across a handful of donors was approximately 5%.

Naive CD8 cells comprised CD45RO-negative, CCR7-positively selected cells, excluding terminally differentiated effector memory CD45RA+ cells. The CDR3 runs to 13 residues. The V end lost 4 bases, the J end lost 7 bases, and 14 bases lay between the germline ends. Germline-derived CDR1 and CDR2 are SGHNT and YYREEE (reference sequence). In the case of this clone: Its target is unknown.

Using about 0.2 ug DNA, approximately 30,000 T cell genomes, the sorted-subset replicate PCRs were run. Here immunoSEQ multiplex PCR was the method, and the copy in TCRdb shows in-frame clones only, minus some. The sample has around 2,100,000 clones; just under 95% are singletons. The sequenced material came from naive CD8+ T cells sorted from blood. The source is a man younger than 35 in good health. The chain recombines TRBV5-4 with TRBJ1-1; D perhaps matches TRBD1 (5 bases). The CDR3 coding sequence is TGTGCCAGCAGCGCCGGGTGGGACGGTGAAGCTTTCTTT. It yields the protein CASSAGWDGEAFF.